The rows below give T cell receptor beta chains drawn from one sample of a study of cytomegalovirus exposure and HLA in healthy donors. The data were produced by immunoSEQ multiplex PCR, yet TCRdb's version contains in-frame clones alone and is incomplete. Of 100,000 to 150,000 clones listed, 89% are singletons. The source material was PBMCs. These receptors were taken from a woman between 18 and 29 years old in good health and CMV-seronegative. Both conserved end residues are part of each CDR3. The D gene is left open where the match is weak. Only part of the rows carry a size: once, few, many, or a class if the clone is expanded.

v_call,clone_size,d_call,j_call,cdr3_aa,cdr3_nt
TRBV2,.,TRBD1,TRBJ1-1,CASSRRDRDPYTEAFF,TGTGCCAGCAGCCGCCGGGACAGGGACCCCTACACTGAAGCTTTCTTT
TRBV15,.,.,TRBJ1-5,CATSGRRGTSNQPQHF,TGTGCCACCAGCGGCCGCAGGGGAACAAGCAATCAGCCCCAGCATTTT
TRBV9,.,.,TRBJ2-3,CASSFTRGTPDTQYF,TGTGCCAGCAGCTTTACTCGGGGGACCCCAGATACGCAGTATTTT
TRBV7-2,.,.,TRBJ1-3,CASWRRSGNTIYF,TGTGCCAGCTGGAGACGTTCTGGAAACACCATATATTTT
TRBV5-1,.,TRBD1,TRBJ1-5,CASAIGPGQGPNQPQHF,TGCGCCAGTGCCATAGGTCCGGGACAGGGTCCTAATCAGCCCCAGCATTTT
TRBV2,.,.,TRBJ2-7,CASRQGSTLFYEQYF,TGTGCCAGCCGCCAGGGTAGTACTTTGTTCTACGAGCAGTACTTC
TRBV6-5,.,TRBD1,TRBJ2-7,CASREDRAAYEQYF,TGTGCCAGCAGGGAAGACAGGGCAGCCTACGAGCAGTACTTC
TRBV4-1,few,.,TRBJ1-1,CASSHRGSNTEAFF,TGCGCCAGCAGCCACAGGGGATCGAACACTGAAGCTTTCTTT
TRBV5-6,.,.,TRBJ1-1,CASSLVGDTEAFF,TGTGCCAGCAGCTTAGTCGGGGACACTGAAGCTTTCTTT
TRBV11-2,.,TRBD1,TRBJ1-2,CASSLDPGTGESHGYTF,TGTGCCAGCAGCTTAGACCCCGGGACAGGAGAGAGCCATGGCTACACCTTC
TRBV7-2,.,.,TRBJ1-2,CASSTLGQNYGYTF,TGTGCCAGCAGCACGCTTGGACAGAACTATGGCTACACCTTC
TRBV5-1,once,.,TRBJ1-2,CASSRETGSYGYTF,TGCGCCAGCAGCCGAGAGACAGGAAGCTATGGCTACACCTTC
TRBV6-1,.,.,TRBJ1-1,CASDHNSNTEAFF,TGTGCCAGCGATCACAATTCGAACACTGAAGCTTTCTTT
TRBV4-1,.,.,TRBJ1-1,CASSQETRNTEAFF,TGCGCCAGCAGCCAAGAGACACGGAACACTGAAGCTTTCTTT
TRBV6-1,.,.,TRBJ2-7,CASRPGQLYEQYF,TGTGCCAGCAGGCCAGGACAGCTCTACGAGCAGTACTTC
TRBV2,.,.,TRBJ1-6,CASSLRGNGNNSPLHF,TGTGCCAGCAGCCTACGGGGTAACGGGAATAATTCACCCCTCCACTTT
TRBV15,.,TRBD2,TRBJ2-1,CATSRDAGGYNEQFF,TGTGCCACCAGCAGAGATGCGGGGGGATACAATGAGCAGTTCTTC
TRBV2,.,.,TRBJ1-5,CASKEWTDFNQPQHF,TGTGCCAGCAAGGAATGGACAGACTTCAATCAGCCCCAGCATTTT
TRBV5-1,.,.,TRBJ2-3,CASSFIPMISGNTDTQYF,TGCGCCAGCAGCTTTATCCCCATGATAAGCGGTAACACAGATACGCAGTATTTT
TRBV5-1,.,.,TRBJ2-2,CASSTGDTGELFF,TGCGCCAGCAGCACGGGGGACACCGGGGAGCTGTTTTTT
TRBV27,once,.,TRBJ1-2,CASSPRWENYGYTF,TGTGCCAGCAGTCCCCGCTGGGAGAACTATGGCTACACCTTC
TRBV5-5,.,.,TRBJ2-1,CASSHGSGGPYNEQFF,TGTGCCAGCAGCCACGGGTCCGGGGGGCCCTACAATGAGCAGTTCTTC
TRBV29-1,.,TRBD2,TRBJ2-5,CSAPRAGGSWETQYF,TGCAGCGCCCCCAGGGCGGGGGGTTCATGGGAGACCCAGTACTTC
TRBV2,.,TRBD1,TRBJ2-5,CASSGAGGLETQYF,TGTGCCAGCAGTGGGGCAGGGGGATTGGAGACCCAGTACTTC
TRBV25-1,.,TRBD1,TRBJ2-7,CASKEDRVSYEQYF,TGTGCCAGCAAGGAGGACAGGGTCTCCTACGAGCAGTACTTC
TRBV4-1,.,TRBD1,TRBJ2-7,CASSQDDRGLYEQYF,TGCGCCAGCAGCCAAGATGACAGGGGGCTATACGAGCAGTACTTC
TRBV7-6,.,.,TRBJ2-1,CASSLQPPPTDEQFF,TGTGCCAGCAGCTTACAACCCCCACCGACAGATGAGCAGTTCTTC
TRBV23-1,.,TRBD2,TRBJ2-3,CASPAGGGEDTQYF,TGCGCCAGCCCAGCGGGGGGCGGGGAAGATACGCAGTATTTT
TRBV5-1,.,TRBD1,TRBJ2-1,CASERDRNYNEQFF,TGCGCCAGCGAACGGGACAGAAACTACAATGAGCAGTTCTTC
TRBV10-1,.,TRBD2,TRBJ2-7,CARVRAGVPRSYEQYF,TGCGCCAGGGTCAGGGCGGGGGTTCCCCGCTCCTACGAGCAGTACTTC
TRBV18,.,.,TRBJ1-5,CASSPQNREGQPQHF,TGTGCCAGCTCACCACAAAACAGGGAGGGTCAGCCCCAGCATTTT
TRBV7-3,.,.,TRBJ2-7,CASSLTGSSSYEQYF,TGTGCCAGCAGCTTAACTGGCTCAAGCTCCTACGAGCAGTACTTC
TRBV5-1,.,.,TRBJ1-1,CASSLDPLGQNTEAFF,TGCGCCAGCAGCTTGGACCCTTTGGGACAGAACACTGAAGCTTTCTTT
TRBV19,.,TRBD1,TRBJ1-1,CASSSGRGPEAFF,TGTGCCAGTAGTAGTGGCAGGGGGCCTGAAGCTTTCTTT
TRBV29-1,.,.,TRBJ2-7,CSVEDGGAYEQYF,TGCAGCGTTGAAGATGGCGGGGCCTACGAGCAGTACTTC
TRBV7-8,.,.,TRBJ1-6,CASSLGGGARWNSPLHF,TGTGCCAGCAGCTTGGGGGGAGGGGCACGATGGAATTCACCCCTCCACTTT
TRBV6-6,.,TRBD1,TRBJ1-6,CASTRTGIGSPLHF,TGTGCCAGCACCCGGACAGGGATAGGTTCACCCCTCCACTTT
TRBV4-1,.,.,TRBJ1-2,CASSLPTDTVYGYTF,TGCGCCAGCAGCCTACCGACAGACACAGTCTATGGCTACACCTTC
TRBV9,.,TRBD1,TRBJ1-5,CASSVGQGHNQPQHF,TGTGCCAGCAGCGTCGGACAGGGACACAATCAGCCCCAGCATTTT
TRBV6-1,.,.,TRBJ2-7,CASSSDRNYEQYF,TGTGCCAGCAGCTCGGACAGAAACTACGAGCAGTACTTC
TRBV4-1,.,.,TRBJ1-4,CASSQAGEKLFF,TGCGCCAGCAGCCAAGCCGGTGAAAAACTGTTTTTT
TRBV27,.,.,TRBJ1-2,CASRGGRTFGYTF,TGTGCCAGCAGAGGTGGGCGTACGTTTGGCTACACCTTC
TRBV18,.,.,TRBJ1-2,CASSPGAELYGYTF,TGTGCCAGCTCACCGGGAGCAGAGCTCTATGGCTACACCTTC
TRBV9,.,TRBD1,TRBJ2-7,CASSVTLGTGDEQYF,TGTGCCAGCAGCGTGACGTTGGGGACAGGCGACGAGCAGTACTTC
TRBV6-1,.,.,TRBJ2-7,CASLGVAYEQYF,TGTGCCAGCCTCGGGGTGGCCTACGAGCAGTACTTC
TRBV21-1,.,.,TRBJ1-3,CAILSPRASSGNTIYF,TGTGCCATATTGAGTCCCAGGGCCAGCTCTGGAAACACCATATATTTT
TRBV7-2,.,.,TRBJ2-5,CASSLFSGAGFQETQYF,TGTGCCAGCAGCTTATTCTCCGGGGCGGGGTTCCAAGAGACCCAGTACTTC
TRBV18,.,TRBD1,TRBJ2-5,CASTRTGGRPQETQYF,TGTGCCAGCACGCGGACAGGGGGCCGACCCCAAGAGACCCAGTACTTC
TRBV9,.,.,TRBJ1-3,CASSVDEGNTIYF,TGTGCCAGCAGCGTAGATGAGGGAAACACCATATATTTT
TRBV19,few,TRBD1,TRBJ1-5,CASIPQGASNQPQHF,TGTGCCAGTATTCCACAGGGGGCTAGCAATCAGCCCCAGCATTTT
TRBV11-1,.,.,TRBJ2-3,CASSLTGGPTDTQYF,TGTGCCAGCAGCTTAACGGGGGGCCCCACAGATACGCAGTATTTT
TRBV5-5,.,.,TRBJ1-5,CASSLWGLQPQHF,TGTGCCAGCAGCTTGTGGGGGCTACAGCCCCAGCATTTT
TRBV10-1,.,TRBD1,TRBJ2-3,CASSDDEGAFPADTQYF,TGCGCCAGCAGTGATGATGAGGGGGCCTTTCCCGCAGATACGCAGTATTTT
TRBV7-3,.,TRBD2,TRBJ2-3,CASSSGLAGSYTQYF,TGTGCCAGCAGCTCGGGACTAGCGGGGTCGTATACGCAGTATTTT
TRBV7-9,.,.,TRBJ1-1,CATESPLSGGVTEAFF,TGTGCCACCGAGTCCCCTCTGAGCGGGGGTGTCACTGAAGCTTTCTTT
TRBV9,.,TRBD2,TRBJ2-3,CASSARSGLAGGTDTQYF,TGTGCCAGCAGCGCCCGTTCGGGACTAGCGGGGGGCACAGATACGCAGTATTTT
TRBV15,.,TRBD2,TRBJ2-1,CATSPGTRYNEQFF,TGTGCCACCAGCCCCGGGACTAGGTACAATGAGCAGTTCTTC